These 21 T cell receptor beta chains were all obtained from the same sample, sequenced in a study of shared clonotypes between healthy human individuals. Produced via immunoSEQ multiplex PCR; TCRdb's table is partial and in-frame only. Among about 480,000 clones, 75% to 85% were seen once, and the ten largest hold 13%. Sequencing was performed on PBMCs. The receptors here all came from a woman in her 40s in good health. Some clones in this sample may be carry-over from other donors' samples.

The chain combines TRBV4-1 with TRBJ2-7; perhaps TRBD1 as D (6 bases). This CDR3 is 13 amino acids long. Germline-derived CDR1 and CDR2 are MGHRA and YSYEKL. V was trimmed by 0 bases and J by 6 bases, leaving 9 bases between them. The CDR3 spells CASSQETGREQYF. As DNA, the CDR3 is TGCGCCAGCAGCCAAGAAACAGGGCGCGAGCAGTACTTC.

As to this clone: Mismatch with germline at one junction end may stem from a read error. V and J are TRBV19 and TRBJ1-3, with no clear D. Germline V gives CDR1 LNHDA, CDR2 SQIVND (reference sequence). The CDR3 extends over 12 amino acids. CDR3 loop: CASSQSGYTIYF. The CDR3 DNA follows: TGTGCCAGTAGCCAGAGTGGATACACCATATATTTT.

Points on this clone: This sample also contains other DNA sequences that code for the same CDR3. The J gene is TRBJ1-2, the V gene TRBV11-2, with a possible D match to TRBD1 (6 bases). Deletions cut 1 base from V and 2 bases from J, with 8 bases between. The CDR3 is made up of 14 amino acids. Germline lookup yields CDR1 SGHAT and CDR2 FQNNGV. The CDR3 spells CASSLGGGNYGYTF. CDR3 bases: TGTGCCAGCAGCTTAGGTGGGGGCAACTATGGCTACACCTTC.

In nucleotides, the CDR3 is TGCGCCAGCAGCTTTTGGGCGACTAATACTGAGCAGTTCTTC. This gives the protein CASSFWATNTEQFF. This chain joins TRBV5-1 and TRBJ2-1, with a possible D match to TRBD2 (5 bases). V dropped 2 bases and J dropped 9 bases, with 15 bases sitting between them. From germline, CDR1 is SGHRS and CDR2 YFSETQ. The CDR3 is 14 residues long.

This clone was seen more than once but under ten times. Other DNA sequences in the same sample also yield this CDR3. The CDR3 nucleotides are TGCGCCAGCAGCTTGGGGACAGCCAACTATGGCTACACCTTC. Translated, it gives CASSLGTANYGYTF. The V call is TRBV5-1, the J call TRBJ1-2; maybe TRBD1 (6 bases). Trimming shortened V by 0 bases and J by 2 bases, and 8 bases separated the two germline ends. Germline V gene sequence: CDR1 SGHRS, CDR2 YFSETQ. The CDR3 is 14 residues long.

The chain is built from TRBV5-1 and TRBJ2-1; D may be TRBD1 (6 bases). This CDR3 is built from 12 residues. Germline V gene lookup returns CDR1 SGHRS and CDR2 YFSETQ. V lost 5 bases and J lost 7, with 10 bases in between. For the CDR3, the DNA is TGCGCCAGCAGAGGGGGTGAAAATGAGCAGTTCTTC. It codes for CASRGGENEQFF.

This chain uses TRBV9 with TRBJ1-4, with 8 bases fitting TRBD1. J was trimmed by 7 bases and V by 0 bases; bases with no gene match: 2. The CDR3 length is 14 residues. Looked up from germline, CDR1 is SGDLS and CDR2 is YYNGEE. CDR3 residues: CASSVAGGLEKLFF. For the CDR3, the DNA is TGTGCCAGCAGCGTAGCAGGGGGCCTTGAAAAACTGTTTTTT.

V gene TRBV4-2 combines with J gene TRBJ2-2; D not resolved. Germline CDR1 LGHNA, CDR2 YNFKEQ. Trimming stripped 0 bases from V and 6 bases from J, with 8 bases between. The CDR3 sequence is 14 residues long. The CDR3 loop reads CASSQDLGAGELFF. The CDR3 DNA sequence: TGTGCCAGCAGCCAAGATTTGGGCGCCGGGGAGCTGTTTTTT.

This chain uses TRBV7-2 with TRBJ2-1; D is uncertain. Trimming stripped 1 base from V and 5 bases from J, with 12 bases between. The CDR3 covers 15 residues. Germline values: CDR1 SGHTA, CDR2 FQGNSA. The CDR3 coding sequence is TGTGCCAGCAGCTTAGACCCCGCGGCCAACAATGAGCAGTTCTTC. Translated, it gives CASSLDPAANNEQFF.

The genes are TRBV29-1 and TRBJ2-5; 9 nucleotides line up with TRBD1. Germline CDR1 and CDR2: SQVTM and ANQGSEA. The CDR3 spans 13 residues. Germline trimming cut 7 bases from V and 4 bases from J; bases unmatched to any gene: 7. The CDR3 DNA is TGCAGCGCCGGGACAGGGAAACGAGAGACCCAGTACTTC. It encodes CSAGTGKRETQYF.

The J gene is TRBJ2-7, the V gene TRBV30; D is unclear. V gave up 0 bases and J gave up 6 bases, with 6 bases separating them. The CDR3 has 11 amino acids. Germline lookup yields CDR1 GTSNPN and CDR2 SVGIG (reference sequence). In DNA form, the CDR3 reads TGTGCCTGGAGTGTAGCCGGCGAGCAGTACTTC. Translating it yields CAWSVAGEQYF.

The chain employs TRBV11-2 and TRBJ1-3; D not certain. This CDR3 spans 16 amino acids. V shed 1 base and J shed 1 base, with 11 bases lying between them. The V gene's germline CDR1 is SGHAT and CDR2 FQNNGV. The CDR3 here is CASSLGNGISGNTIYF. CDR3 coding DNA: TGTGCCAGCAGCTTAGGAAATGGTATTTCTGGAAACACCATATATTTT.

V usage is TRBV27 and J usage is TRBJ2-3, with D unresolved. Germline V gene lookup returns CDR1 MNHEY and CDR2 SMNVEV (reference sequence). There are 18 residues in the CDR3. The V and J ends lost 1 base and 1 base respectively, with 18 bases between them. CDR3 sequence: CASSLYVLGVRGTDTQYF. The CDR3, as DNA: TGTGCCAGCAGTTTATACGTATTGGGTGTCCGGGGCACAGATACGCAGTATTTT.

The CDR3 sequence: CASSDVDEQYF. The CDR3 nucleotides are TGTGCCAGCAGTGACGTGGACGAGCAGTACTTC. The rearrangement links TRBV6-4 to TRBJ2-7; D remains ambiguous. Trimming took 2 bases from V and 5 from J, leaving 4 bases between them. The CDR3 spans 11 residues. Germline values: CDR1 MRHNA, CDR2 SNTAGT.

The gene calls are TRBV5-6 and TRBJ1-5; D is undetermined. The CDR3 spans 15 residues. Germline CDR1 and CDR2: SGHDT and YYEEEE. The V end was cut by 0 bases, the J end by 7 bases, with 14 bases between. CDR3 region: CASSLAAAHGQPQHF. The CDR3, as DNA: TGTGCCAGCAGCTTGGCCGCGGCCCACGGGCAGCCCCAGCATTTT.

The V call is TRBV7-2, the J call TRBJ2-7; no firm D call. Germline V lookup: CDR1 SGHTA, CDR2 FQGNSA. V lost 2 bases, J lost 2 bases, and 7 bases lay in between. This CDR3 contains 13 residues. CDR3 sequence reads: CASSLPGTYEQYF. CDR3 in DNA: TGTGCCAGCAGCTTACCTGGGACCTACGAGCAGTACTTC.

The chain links TRBV10-2 to TRBJ2-1; 10 bases fit TRBD2. The CDR3 runs 15 residues. V gave up 3 bases and J gave up 2 bases; unmatched junction bases: 1. The V gene's germline CDR1 is WSHSY and CDR2 SAAADI. The CDR3 nucleotides are TGCGCCAGCAGTGACGGACTAGCGGCCTACAATGAGCAGTTCTTC. Encoded protein: CASSDGLAAYNEQFF.

The chain is built from TRBV7-9 and TRBJ1-1, with a weak D call TRBD1 (5 bases). V lost 6 bases and J 0 bases, leaving 14 bases between the germline ends. CDR1 SEHNR and CDR2 FQNEAQ come from the germline V gene (reference sequence). CDR3 length: 15 amino acids. In DNA, the CDR3 is TGTGCCAGCAGTCTAAGGGGTAACATGAACACTGAAGCTTTCTTT. It yields the protein CASSLRGNMNTEAFF.

The chain has TRBV19 and TRBJ2-3, with TRBD1 as a possible D gene (8 bases). CDR3 length equals 15 residues. V was pared by 6 bases and J by 2 bases, with 15 bases between. From germline, CDR1 is LNHDA and CDR2 SQIVND (reference sequence). CDR3 bases: TGTGCCAGTAGGGAAACAGGGGGGGACACAGATACGCAGTATTTT. Translating it yields CASRETGGDTDTQYF.

The chain combines TRBV7-2 with TRBJ1-6; D is undetermined. The CDR3 loop spans 12 amino acids. CDR1 is SGHTA and CDR2 is FQGNSA in the germline V gene. V dropped 5 bases and J dropped 6 bases, with 5 bases sitting between them. In nucleotides, the CDR3 is TGTGCCAGCAGCCTCAGTAATTCACCCCTCCACTTT. This sequence encodes CASSLSNSPLHF.

The J gene is TRBJ2-1, the V gene TRBV7-2, with 7 bases matching TRBD2. V was clipped by 0 bases and J by 6 bases; unmatched bases: 5. The length of the CDR3 is 15 residues. Germline V gives CDR1 SGHTA, CDR2 FQGNSA. For the CDR3, the DNA is TGTGCCAGCAGCTTAGCTGGCGGGAGCTTCAATGAGCAGTTCTTC. It yields the protein CASSLAGGSFNEQFF.